The T cell receptor beta chain described here comes from a study of beta chain features in type 1 diabetes. Study-wide results and limits: The study found moderately but significantly shorter TCRB CDR3s in all four CD4+ subsets of Type 1 diabetes patients.

This clone was picked up a small number of times. The antigen remains undetermined. Every isolated RNA sample was fully reverse transcribed, so sequencing captured expressed TCRB transcripts. Assay: immunoSEQ multiplex PCR; the TCRdb copy retains only in-frame clones and omits some. The data hold around 430,000 clones, with 30% observed a single time. The collection from each donor was one heparinised blood draw averaging roughly 0.12 L. The junction had 6 bases not matched to a gene; V was cut back by 4 bases and J by 4 bases. Germline CDR1 is SEHNR and CDR2 is FQNEAQ (reference sequence). The CDR3 loop spans 15 amino acids.

The sample consisted of naive CD4+ T cells from blood. V gene TRBV7-9 combines with J gene TRBJ2-5; 10 positions match TRBD1. The receptor comes from a young man in good health. DNA of the CDR3: TGTGCCAGCAGCTCGGGACAGGGGCAGGGAGAGACCCAGTACTTC. Its translation is CASSSGQGQGETQYF.